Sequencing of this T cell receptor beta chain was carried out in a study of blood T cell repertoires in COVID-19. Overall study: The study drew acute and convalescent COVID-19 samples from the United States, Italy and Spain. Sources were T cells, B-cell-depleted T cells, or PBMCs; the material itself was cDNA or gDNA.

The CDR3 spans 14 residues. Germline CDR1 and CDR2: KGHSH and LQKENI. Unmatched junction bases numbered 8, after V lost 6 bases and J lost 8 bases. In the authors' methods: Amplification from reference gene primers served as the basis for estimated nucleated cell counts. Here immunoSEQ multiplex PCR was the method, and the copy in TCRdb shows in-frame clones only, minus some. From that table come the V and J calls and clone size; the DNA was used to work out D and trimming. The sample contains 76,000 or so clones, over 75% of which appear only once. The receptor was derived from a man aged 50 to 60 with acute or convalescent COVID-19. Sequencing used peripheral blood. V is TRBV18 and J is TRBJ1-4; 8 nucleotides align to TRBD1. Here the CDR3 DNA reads TGTGCCAGCTCCCTCGGACAGGGAGCCGAAAAACTGTTTTTT. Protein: CASSLGQGAEKLFF.